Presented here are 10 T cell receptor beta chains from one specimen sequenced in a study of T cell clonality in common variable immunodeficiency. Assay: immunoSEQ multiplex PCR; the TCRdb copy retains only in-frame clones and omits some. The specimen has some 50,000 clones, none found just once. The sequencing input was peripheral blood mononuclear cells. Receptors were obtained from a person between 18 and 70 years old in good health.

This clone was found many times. The CDR3 protein is CASSTDRDTEAFF. The CDR3 bases that were read are TGTGCCAGTAGTACAGACAGGGACACTGAA. The V gene is TRBV19, the J gene TRBJ1-1, with 7 bases aligning to TRBD1. The CDR3 end falls 3 residues outside the read, so it is completed with the germline J gene. V was clipped by 4 bases and J by 3 bases; unmatched bases: 2. CDR3 length: 13 amino acids. Germline V CDR1 and CDR2: LNHDA, SQIVND (reference sequence).

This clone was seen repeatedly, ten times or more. CDR3 protein: CASSPLQEYSSGANVLTF. Partial CDR3 DNA: TGCGCCAGCAGCCCGTTACAAGAGTATTCCTCTGGGGCCAACGTC. The rearrangement links TRBV5-1 to TRBJ2-6; D remains unclear. Read data end 3 residues before the CDR3 end; the end is taken from the germline J gene. Germline CDR1 SGHRS, CDR2 YFSETQ. V gave up 4 bases and J gave up 0 bases, with 17 bases separating them. CDR3 length: 18 residues.

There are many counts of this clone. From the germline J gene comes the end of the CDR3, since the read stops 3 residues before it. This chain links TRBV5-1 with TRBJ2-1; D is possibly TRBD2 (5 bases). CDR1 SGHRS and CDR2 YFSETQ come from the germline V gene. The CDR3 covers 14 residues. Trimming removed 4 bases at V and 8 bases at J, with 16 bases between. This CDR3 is CASSQLAAGDEQFF. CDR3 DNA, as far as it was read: TGCGCCAGCAGCCAGCTTGCGGCCGGGGATGAG.

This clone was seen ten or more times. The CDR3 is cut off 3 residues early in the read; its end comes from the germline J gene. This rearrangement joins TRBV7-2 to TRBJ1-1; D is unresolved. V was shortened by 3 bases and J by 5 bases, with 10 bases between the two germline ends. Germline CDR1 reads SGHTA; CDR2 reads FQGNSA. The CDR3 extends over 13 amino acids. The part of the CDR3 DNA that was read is TGTGCCAGCAGCTTGACCGTGCGGACTGAA. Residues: CASSLTVRTE. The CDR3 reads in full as CASSLTVRTEAFF.

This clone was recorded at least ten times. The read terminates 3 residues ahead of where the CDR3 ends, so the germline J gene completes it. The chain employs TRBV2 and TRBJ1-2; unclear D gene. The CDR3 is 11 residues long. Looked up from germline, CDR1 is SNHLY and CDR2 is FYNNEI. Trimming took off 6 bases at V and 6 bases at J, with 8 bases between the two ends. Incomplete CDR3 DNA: TGTGCCAGCAGAGAGGGTCATGGC. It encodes CASREGHG. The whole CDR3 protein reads CASREGHGYTF.

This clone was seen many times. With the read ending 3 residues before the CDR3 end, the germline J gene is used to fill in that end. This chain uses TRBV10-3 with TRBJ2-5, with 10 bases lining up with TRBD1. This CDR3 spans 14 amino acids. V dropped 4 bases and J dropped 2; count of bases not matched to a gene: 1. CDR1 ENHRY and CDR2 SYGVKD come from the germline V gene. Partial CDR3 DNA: TGTGCCATCAGTGGGGACAGGGGTCAAGAGACC. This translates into CAISGDRGQET. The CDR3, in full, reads CAISGDRGQETQYF.

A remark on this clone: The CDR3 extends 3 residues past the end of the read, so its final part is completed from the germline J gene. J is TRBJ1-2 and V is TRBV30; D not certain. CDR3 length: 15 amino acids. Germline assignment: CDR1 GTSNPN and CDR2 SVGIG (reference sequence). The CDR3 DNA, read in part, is TGTGCCTGGAGTCCCCTCACTAGCGGGATCTACGAC. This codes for CAWSPLTSGIYD. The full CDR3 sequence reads CAWSPLTSGIYDYTF. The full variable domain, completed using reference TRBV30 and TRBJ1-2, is SQTIHQWPATLVQPVGSPLSLECTVEGTSNPNLYWYRQAAGRGLQLLFYSVGIGQISSEVPQNLSASRPQDRQFILSSKKLLLSDSGFYLCAWSPLTSGIYDYTFGSGTRLTVV.

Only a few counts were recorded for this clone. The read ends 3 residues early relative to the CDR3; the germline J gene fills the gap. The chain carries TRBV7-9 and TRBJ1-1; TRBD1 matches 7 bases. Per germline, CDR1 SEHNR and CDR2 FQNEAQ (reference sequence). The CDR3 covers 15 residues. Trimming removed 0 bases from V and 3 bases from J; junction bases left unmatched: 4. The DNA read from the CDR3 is TGTGCCAGCAGCTTAGCTAGGGGGCGGGACACTGAA. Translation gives CASSLARGRDTE. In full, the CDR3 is CASSLARGRDTEAFF.

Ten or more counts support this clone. CDR3 region: CASSLNQAGNPDGYTF. Incomplete CDR3 DNA: TGTGCCAGCAGCTTAAATCAGGCAGGGAACCCAGATGGC. The chain combines TRBV7-3 with TRBJ1-2; D perhaps matches TRBD1 (5 bases). The CDR3 goes on 3 residues after the read ends, and that part is filled in from the germline J gene. V was clipped by 1 base and J by 6 bases, with 18 bases between them. Germline V CDR1 and CDR2: SGHTA, FQGTGA. The CDR3 covers 16 residues.

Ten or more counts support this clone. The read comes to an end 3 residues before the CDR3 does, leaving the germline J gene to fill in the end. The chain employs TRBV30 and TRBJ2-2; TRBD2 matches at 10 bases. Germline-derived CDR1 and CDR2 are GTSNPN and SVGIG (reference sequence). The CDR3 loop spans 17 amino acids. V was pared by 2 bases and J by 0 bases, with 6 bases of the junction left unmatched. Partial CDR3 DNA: TGTGCCTGGAGTCCGGATCTAGCGGGAGCGAACACCGGGGAG. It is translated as CAWSPDLAGANTGE. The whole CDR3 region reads CAWSPDLAGANTGELFF.